This entry lists 12 T cell receptor beta chains sequenced from one sample in a study of blood T cell repertoires in COVID-19. TCRdb's copy holds only in-frame clones and misses some; the assay was immunoSEQ multiplex PCR. Among approximately 140,000 clones listed, 84% were seen once. Sequenced material: PBMCs or T cells enriched from blood (not recorded which). The receptor set was obtained from a man aged 35-49 years with acute COVID-19.

The chain combines TRBV5-6 with TRBJ1-5, with a tentative D call TRBD1 (6 bases). This CDR3 has 14 residues. The germline CDR1 and CDR2 sequences are SGHDT and YYEEEE. Trimming shortened V by 4 bases and J by 8 bases, and 16 bases separated the two germline ends. This CDR3 is CASSRRQEGKPQHF. The CDR3 coding sequence is TGTGCCAGCAGCAGGCGACAGGAAGGGAAGCCCCAGCATTTT.

The genes are TRBV11-2 and TRBJ2-3; perhaps TRBD2 as D (6 bases). The length of the CDR3 is 15 residues. Trimming took off 1 base at V and 1 base at J, with 9 bases between the two ends. The germline gives CDR1 SGHAT, CDR2 FQNNGV. The CDR3 DNA reads TGTGCCAGCAGCTTAGGGCGGGACCGCACAGATACGCAGTATTTT. This encodes CASSLGRDRTDTQYF. The variable domain in full, with the rest retrieved from reference TRBV11-2 and TRBJ2-3, is EAGVAQSPRYKIIEKRQSVAFWCNPISGHATLYWYQQILGQGPKLLIQFQNNGVVDDSQLPKDRFSAERLKGVDSTLKIQPAKLEDSAVYLCASSLGRDRTDTQYFGPGTRLTVL.

J is TRBJ2-7 and V is TRBV7-9; perhaps TRBD2 as D (5 bases). CDR3 length equals 15 residues. Trimming cost V 5 bases and J 0 bases, with 14 bases left between them. Germline V gene data show CDR1 as SEHNR and CDR2 as FQNEAQ (reference sequence). CDR3 nucleotides: TGTGCCAGCAGCCCTCGGGGTGCCCTCTCCTACGAGCAGTACTTC. Translation gives CASSPRGALSYEQYF. Supplemented by reference TRBV7-9 and TRBJ2-7, the full variable domain reads DTGVSQNPRHKITKRGQNVTFRCDPISEHNRLYWYRQTLGQGPEFLTYFQNEAQLEKSRLLSDRFSAERPKGSFSTLEIQRTEQGDSAMYLCASSPRGALSYEQYFGPGTRLTVT.

This sequence joins TRBV19 and TRBJ2-1; tentatively, D is TRBD2 (5 bases). V lost 6 bases, J lost 7 bases, and 16 bases lay in between. Germline V gene sequence: CDR1 LNHDA, CDR2 SQIVND (reference sequence). The CDR3 covers 14 residues. CDR3 bases: TGTGCCAGTAGGACTGTCGCAGGCGGGAATGAGCAGTTCTTC. Amino acids: CASRTVAGGNEQFF.

V gene TRBV30 combines with J gene TRBJ2-7; maybe TRBD1 (6 bases). The CDR3 covers 12 residues. Trimming cost V 4 bases and J 6 bases, with 13 bases left between them. Germline V gene lookup returns CDR1 GTSNPN and CDR2 SVGIG (reference sequence). The CDR3 sequence: CAWTLTGPEQYF. The CDR3 bases are TGTGCCTGGACCTTGACAGGTCCCGAGCAGTACTTC.

This chain joins TRBV7-6 and TRBJ2-7; possibly TRBD2 for D (7 bases). This CDR3 is 14 amino acids long. Germline CDR1 SGHVS, CDR2 FNYEAQ. Trimming left V 1 base short and J 5 bases short, with 12 bases between. Written as DNA, the CDR3 is TGTGCCAGCAGCTTAGAAGGGGGGGTGAACGAGCAGTACTTC. This encodes CASSLEGGVNEQYF.

The chain combines TRBV3-1 (or the pseudogene TRBV3-2) with TRBJ2-3; D ambiguous. The germline V gene has CDR1 LGHDT and CDR2 YNNKEL (reference sequence). V lost 4 bases, J lost 12 bases, and 20 bases lay in between. This CDR3 region has 14 residues. CDR3 sequence (DNA): TGTGCCAGCAGCCCCTTAGCTGGCGTCCCGGCACAGTATTTT. Its protein product is CASSPLAGVPAQYF.

This sequence joins TRBV28 and TRBJ1-4; D is unresolved. This CDR3 comprises 12 residues. V lost 6 bases to trimming and J lost 5 bases, with 7 bases between them. In germline, CDR1 is MDHEN, CDR2 SYDVKM. Written as DNA, the CDR3 is TGTGCCAGCAGCCACGGGAATGAAAAACTGTTTTTT. Translation gives CASSHGNEKLFF.

In its sample, this clone was seen a few times. The chain has TRBV5-4 and TRBJ2-1; 13 bases fit TRBD2. V gave up 4 bases and J gave up 15 bases; unmatched junction bases: 10. Germline-derived CDR1 and CDR2 are SGHNT and YYREEE (reference sequence). This CDR3 region has 14 residues. CDR3 residues: CASSRNRLAGGLFF. CDR3 coding DNA: TGTGCCAGCAGCCGAAATAGACTAGCGGGAGGTCTGTTCTTC.

V usage is TRBV19 and J usage is TRBJ2-7; 9 bases map to TRBD1. J gave up 3 bases and V 5 bases, and 8 bases lay outside the gene matches. In germline, CDR1 is LNHDA, CDR2 SQIVND (reference sequence). The CDR3 runs 15 residues. As DNA, the CDR3 is TGTGCCAGTAGTCCCCGGACAGGGGACCGCTACGAGCAGTACTTC. Translation: CASSPRTGDRYEQYF.

The chain recombines TRBV30 with TRBJ1-2; 8 positions match TRBD1. V lost 3 bases to trimming and J lost 2 bases; unmatched junction nucleotides: 8. The CDR3 loop spans 15 amino acids. The germline gives CDR1 GTSNPN, CDR2 SVGIG (reference sequence). Written as DNA, the CDR3 is TGTGCCTGGAGACAATTGACAGGGGTAAACTATGGCTACACCTTC. Its protein product is CAWRQLTGVNYGYTF.

This clone was picked up one time. V gene TRBV30 combines with J gene TRBJ2-7, with D maybe TRBD1 (5 bases). The CDR3 is made up of 12 amino acids. Germline V gene sequence: CDR1 GTSNPN, CDR2 SVGIG (reference sequence). Trimming stripped 0 bases from V and 3 bases from J, with 6 bases between. The chain's CDR3 is CAWSVGVYEQYF. In DNA form, the CDR3 reads TGTGCCTGGAGTGTAGGGGTCTACGAGCAGTACTTC.